This record covers a single T cell receptor beta chain. V lost 4 bases and J lost 8; bases outside the gene matches: 11. The CDR3 has 15 residues. Germline V CDR1 and CDR2: SGHKS, YYEKEE (reference sequence). This entry comes from a study of blood T cell repertoires in COVID-19. In the authors' workflow: Reference gene primers were amplified, and this amplification served to estimate nucleated cell counts. Profiling relied on immunoSEQ multiplex PCR, and the TCRdb table lists in-frame clones only, not all of them. V, J and clone size derive from that table, while D and trimming were established from the DNA sequence. The sample has some 310,000 clones; around 86% are singletons.

The specimen was peripheral blood. This receptor was obtained from a man aged 45-65 years with active or convalescent COVID-19. The chain employs TRBV5-5 and TRBJ1-4, with TRBD1 identical over 7 bases. The CDR3 sequence is CASSTGTAAVEKLFF. The CDR3 nucleotides read TGTGCCAGCAGCACAGGGACAGCCGCGGTGGAAAAACTGTTTTTT.